The 20 T cell receptor beta chains reported below all come from one sample, sequenced in a study of identical twins. TCRdb analysed the 5' RACE reads with MiXCR anew, one entry per CDR3 protein. There are hundreds of thousands of distinct CDR3 sequences in the sample; 6.1% occur only once, and about 2% lies in the top ten. The sequenced sample consisted of naive T cells sorted from blood. The receptors derive from a man aged 18 to 35 in good health.

This clonotype showed up many times. V gene TRBV20-1 combines with J gene TRBJ2-1, with 8 nucleotides matching TRBD2. The CDR3 covers 17 residues. Trimming at V came to 0 bases and at J to 6 bases, leaving 13 bases not matched to a gene. Germline V gene lookup returns CDR1 DFQATT and CDR2 SNEGSKA (reference sequence). CDR3: CSARELSSGLASNEQFF. CDR3 nucleotide sequence: TGCAGTGCTAGAGAGCTCAGTTCCGGACTAGCAAGCAATGAGCAGTTCTTC.

A word on this clonotype: A much larger clone differs from this one at a single base, so this may be a read error. Since no conserved phenylalanine or tryptophan closes the CDR3, a read error is the likely cause. The rearrangement uses TRBV4-1 and TRBJ2-3; 9 nucleotides match TRBD2. J was trimmed by 2 bases and V by 4 bases; bases with no gene match: 4. Germline loops: CDR1 MGHRA, CDR2 YSYEKL. This CDR3 comprises 15 residues. CDR3 residues: CASSLLAGTTDTQYY. The DNA for the CDR3 is TGCGCCAGCAGCCTTCTAGCGGGAACCACAGATACGCAGTATTAT.

This clonotype turned up a few times. This chain's CDR3 is CASRPPGTGGETQYF. The CDR3 DNA reads as TGTGCCAGCAGACCCCCGGGGACAGGGGGAGAGACCCAGTACTTC. The chain has TRBV6-1 and TRBJ2-5; TRBD1 agrees at 11 bases. J was trimmed by 4 bases and V by 6 bases; bases with no gene match: 7. Germline V gene lookup returns CDR1 MNHNS and CDR2 SASEGT. The CDR3 runs 15 residues.

V usage is TRBV7-2 and J usage is TRBJ2-3, with TRBD1 identical over 8 bases. V lost 2 bases to trimming and J lost 3 bases; unmatched junction nucleotides: 4. Germline CDR1 reads SGHTA; CDR2 reads FQGNSA. The CDR3 length is 15 residues. The CDR3 nucleotides are TGTGCCAGCAGCTTACAGGGGGCGGTGACAGATACGCAGTATTTT. Translating it yields CASSLQGAVTDTQYF.

In this sample, this clonotype turned up many times. The chain carries TRBV20-1 and TRBJ2-1; a weak D match, TRBD1 (5 bases). The V gene lost 0 bases and the J gene lost 1 base, with 7 bases spanning the gap. The CDR3 has 14 residues. Germline V gives CDR1 DFQATT, CDR2 SNEGSKA (reference sequence). DNA for the CDR3: TGCAGTGCTAGAGACAGGGTGTCCTACAATGAGCAGTTCTTC. Translation gives CSARDRVSYNEQFF.

In this sample, this clonotype turned up a few times. The chain uses TRBV15 and TRBJ2-7; D gene ambiguous. CDR3 length equals 16 residues. Trimming stripped 1 base from V and 4 bases from J, with 17 bases between. The germline V gene has CDR1 LNHNV and CDR2 YYDKDF (reference sequence). The CDR3 DNA sequence: TGTGCCACCAGCAGAGGAAGAGGAGAGCTTATTTACGAGCAGTACTTC. This sequence encodes CATSRGRGELIYEQYF. Full variable domain (remainder filled in from reference TRBV15 and TRBJ2-7): DAMVIQNPRYQVTQFGKPVTLSCSQTLNHNVMYWYQQKSSQAPKLLFHYYDKDFNNEADTPDNFQSRRPNTSFCFLDIRSPGLGDTAMYLCATSRGRGELIYEQYFGPGTRLTVT.

This clonotype was recorded a few times. This sequence joins TRBV12-3 or TRBV12-4 and TRBJ1-3; tentative D call: TRBD1 (5 bases). V was clipped by 3 bases and J by 0 bases, with 15 bases between them. The CDR3 is made up of 17 amino acids. In DNA, the CDR3 is TGTGCCAGCAGTTTCGGGGGTGCCTCTGCCTCTGGAAACACCATATATTTT. It encodes CASSFGGASASGNTIYF.

Many counts were recorded for this clonotype. This chain joins TRBV12-3 or TRBV12-4 and TRBJ2-2; D perhaps matches TRBD2 (6 bases). V was shortened by 6 bases and J by 6 bases, with 20 bases between the two germline ends. The CDR3 loop spans 16 amino acids. CDR3 sequence (DNA): TGTGCCAGCAGCCTACTATCGGGAGTATCAGCCGGGGAGCTGTTTTTT. Translated, it gives CASSLLSGVSAGELFF.

CDR3 amino acids: CASSDLTGGETQYF. CDR3 bases: TGTGCCAGCAGCGACCTGACAGGGGGAGAGACCCAGTACTTC. The gene calls are TRBV5-6 and TRBJ2-5; TRBD1 matches at 9 bases. The CDR3 is 14 residues long. Germline CDR1 reads SGHDT; CDR2 reads YYEEEE. The ends lost 4 bases at V and 4 bases at J; junction bases unmatched: 5.

This clonotype has a count of ten or more. This chain connects TRBV6-6 to TRBJ1-1, with D unresolved. V lost 2 bases, J lost 7 bases, and 5 bases lay in between. This CDR3 is built from 11 residues. Germline assignment: CDR1 MNHNY and CDR2 SVGAGI (reference sequence). The CDR3 nucleotides are TGTGCCAGCAGTTACAGTTATGAAGCTTTCTTT. This gives the protein CASSYSYEAFF.

This clonotype showed up many times. This rearrangement joins TRBV5-1 to TRBJ1-2; D not certain. The CDR3 spans 14 residues. The V gene lost 0 bases and the J gene lost 6 bases, with 12 bases spanning the gap. The V gene's germline CDR1 is SGHRS and CDR2 YFSETQ. CDR3 bases: TGCGCCAGCAGCTTGGGATCCCCTGGGGATGGCTACACCTTC. Translating gives CASSLGSPGDGYTF.

There are a few counts of this clonotype. V gene TRBV11-3 combines with J gene TRBJ1-1; unclear D gene. The length of the CDR3 is 13 residues. Trimming took off 8 bases at V and 1 base at J, with 11 bases between the two ends. CDR1 is SGHNT, CDR2 YENEEA, per germline. CDR3 nucleotides: TGTGCCAGCGGCCAGACCACGAACACTGAAGCTTTCTTT. Amino acids: CASGQTTNTEAFF. Full variable domain (remainder filled in from reference TRBV11-3 and TRBJ1-1): EAGVVQSPRYKIIEKKQPVAFWCNPISGHNTLYWYLQNLGQGPELLIRYENEEAVDDSQLPKDRFSAERLKGVDSTLKIQPAELGDSAVYLCASGQTTNTEAFFGQGTRLTVV.

This clonotype turned up a few times. The V call is TRBV6-2 or TRBV6-3, the J call TRBJ2-1; D may match TRBD1 or TRBD2 (5 bases each). Germline CDR1 is MNHEY and CDR2 is SVGEGT. The CDR3 runs 16 residues. The V end lost 6 bases, the J end lost 2 bases, and 17 bases lay between the germline ends. CDR3 loop: CASRGPEGNPYNEQFF. For the CDR3, the DNA is TGTGCCAGCAGGGGGCCCGAGGGTAACCCCTACAATGAGCAGTTCTTC.

This rearrangement joins TRBV19 to TRBJ1-5; D unresolved. The V gene lost 8 bases and the J gene lost 9 bases, with 17 bases spanning the gap. Germline values: CDR1 LNHDA, CDR2 SQIVND (reference sequence). The length of the CDR3 is 13 residues. The CDR3 DNA is TGTGCCAGTCTTGGTTCGGGGTGGTTGCCCCAGCATTTT. As protein: CASLGSGWLPQHF.

This clonotype was seen many times. CDR3 residues: CASSPRLTGLDEQYF. CDR3 DNA sequence: TGCGCCAGCAGCCCCAGGTTAACAGGTCTAGACGAGCAGTACTTC. The V call is TRBV5-1, the J call TRBJ2-7; D perhaps matches TRBD1 (5 bases). CDR1 is SGHRS and CDR2 is YFSETQ in the germline V gene. V lost 4 bases and J lost 5, with 19 bases in between. The length of the CDR3 is 15 residues.

This clonotype was observed a handful of times. The rearrangement uses TRBV20-1 and TRBJ1-2; 11 bases match TRBD1. The germline V gene encodes CDR1 DFQATT and CDR2 SNEGSKA (reference sequence). This CDR3 has 13 residues. V lost 6 bases, J lost 2 bases, and 2 bases stayed unmatched. Here the CDR3 DNA reads TGCAGTGCCCGGGACAGGGGGAACTATGGCTACACCTTC. Translating gives CSARDRGNYGYTF.

The V and J genes are TRBV5-1 and TRBJ1-4; D is unresolved. Trimming cost V 1 base and J 4 bases, with 20 bases left between them. CDR3 length: 18 amino acids. Per the germline V gene, CDR1 is SGHRS and CDR2 is YFSETQ. The CDR3 here is CASSLIGPKRGFNEKLFF. The DNA for the CDR3 is TGCGCCAGCAGCTTGATCGGACCCAAGCGGGGTTTTAATGAAAAACTGTTTTTT.

This clonotype was detected ten times or more. The chain couples TRBV6-5 to TRBJ2-3; no definite D call. This CDR3 spans 14 amino acids. The V gene's germline CDR1 is MNHEY and CDR2 SVGAGI. V was shortened by 0 bases and J by 6 bases, with 10 bases between the two germline ends. CDR3 protein: CASSYSTSGDTQYF. CDR3 DNA: TGTGCCAGCAGTTACTCGACTTCCGGGGATACGCAGTATTTT.

This clonotype was counted a few times. The chain joins TRBV6-1 to TRBJ2-5; 7 positions match TRBD1. The junction had 6 bases not matched to a gene; V was cut back by 8 bases and J by 0 bases. Germline V lookup: CDR1 MNHNS, CDR2 SASEGT. This CDR3 comprises 14 residues. The CDR3 DNA sequence: TGTGCCAGCTCTAGAGGGGGCTACCAAGAGACCCAGTACTTC. Amino acids: CASSRGGYQETQYF.

This clonotype occurred a few times. The J gene is TRBJ2-1, the V gene TRBV2; 10 nucleotides match TRBD1. Trimming cost V 9 bases and J 9 bases; bases outside gene matches: 2. The CDR3 is 11 residues long. CDR1 and CDR2 (germline): SNHLY, FYNNEI. The CDR3 is CARGQGGEQFF. The DNA of the CDR3 is TGTGCCAGAGGACAGGGGGGTGAGCAGTTCTTC.